This T cell receptor beta chain was identified during a study of blood T cell repertoires in COVID-19. Study information: From T cells, B-cell-depleted T cells, or PBMCs came the material, which was cDNA or gDNA.

CDR3 length equals 15 residues. Germline V CDR1 and CDR2: SEHNR, FQNEAQ (reference sequence). V gave up 5 bases and J gave up 3 bases; unmatched junction bases: 9. In the authors' workflow: Scientists estimated how many nucleated cells there were by amplifying reference gene primers. Using immunoSEQ multiplex PCR, the repertoire was profiled, and TCRdb retains in-frame clones only, with some absent. V and J calls plus clone size are reproduced from that table; the DNA served to infer D and trimming. The sample has approximately 160,000 clones; over 90% are singletons. The chain combines TRBV7-9 with TRBJ1-1, with 7 bases matching TRBD1. This receptor was taken from a man aged 45-65 years with acute or convalescent COVID-19. Specimen: peripheral blood. The CDR3 region has the DNA TGTGCCAGCAGCCCCCGACAGGGAGAGGACACTGAAGCTTTCTTT. Its translation is CASSPRQGEDTEAFF. Together with reference TRBV7-9 and TRBJ1-1, the CDR3 gives the full variable domain: DTGVSQNPRHKITKRGQNVTFRCDPISEHNRLYWYRQTLGQGPEFLTYFQNEAQLEKSRLLSDRFSAERPKGSFSTLEIQRTEQGDSAMYLCASSPRQGEDTEAFFGQGTRLTVV.